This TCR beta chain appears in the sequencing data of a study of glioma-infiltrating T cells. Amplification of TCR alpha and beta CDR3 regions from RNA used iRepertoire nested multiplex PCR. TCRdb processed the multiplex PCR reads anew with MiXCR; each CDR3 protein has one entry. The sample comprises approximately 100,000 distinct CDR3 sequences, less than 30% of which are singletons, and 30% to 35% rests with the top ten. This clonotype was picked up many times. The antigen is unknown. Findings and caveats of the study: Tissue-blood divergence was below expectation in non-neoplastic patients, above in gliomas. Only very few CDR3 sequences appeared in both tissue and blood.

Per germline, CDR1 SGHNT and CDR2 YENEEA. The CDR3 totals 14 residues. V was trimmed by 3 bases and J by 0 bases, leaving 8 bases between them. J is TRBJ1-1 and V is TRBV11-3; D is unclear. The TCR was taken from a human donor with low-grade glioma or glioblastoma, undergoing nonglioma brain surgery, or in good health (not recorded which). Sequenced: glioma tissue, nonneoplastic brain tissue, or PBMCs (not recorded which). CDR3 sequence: CASSLGRLNTEAFF. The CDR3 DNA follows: TGTGCCAGCAGCTTGGGCAGGTTGAACACTGAAGCTTTCTTT.